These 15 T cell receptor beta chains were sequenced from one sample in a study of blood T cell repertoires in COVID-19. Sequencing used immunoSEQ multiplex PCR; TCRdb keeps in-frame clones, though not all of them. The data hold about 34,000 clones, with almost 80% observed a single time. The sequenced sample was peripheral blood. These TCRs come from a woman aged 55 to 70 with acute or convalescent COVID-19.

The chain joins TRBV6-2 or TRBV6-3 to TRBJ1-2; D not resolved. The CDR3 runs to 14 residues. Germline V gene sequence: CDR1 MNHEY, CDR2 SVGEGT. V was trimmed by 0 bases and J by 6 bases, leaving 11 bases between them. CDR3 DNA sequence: TGTGCCAGCAGTTACTCTGCGGGGAGGGATGGCTACACCTTC. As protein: CASSYSAGRDGYTF.

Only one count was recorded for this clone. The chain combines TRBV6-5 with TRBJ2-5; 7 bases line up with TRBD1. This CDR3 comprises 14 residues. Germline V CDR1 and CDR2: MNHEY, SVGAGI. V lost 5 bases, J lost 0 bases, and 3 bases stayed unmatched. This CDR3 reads CASSLDRNQETQYF. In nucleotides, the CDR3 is TGTGCCAGCAGTCTGGACAGGAACCAAGAGACCCAGTACTTC.

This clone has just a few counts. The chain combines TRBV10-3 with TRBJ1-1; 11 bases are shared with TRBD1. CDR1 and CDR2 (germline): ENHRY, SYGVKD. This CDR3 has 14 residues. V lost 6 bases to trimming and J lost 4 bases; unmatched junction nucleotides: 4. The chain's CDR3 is CAIRPGTGGTEAFF. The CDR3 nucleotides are TGTGCCATCAGACCCGGGACAGGGGGCACTGAAGCTTTCTTT.

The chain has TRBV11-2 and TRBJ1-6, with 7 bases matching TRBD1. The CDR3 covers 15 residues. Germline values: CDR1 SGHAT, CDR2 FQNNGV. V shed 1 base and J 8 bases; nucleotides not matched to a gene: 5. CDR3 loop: CASSLGAGGYSPLHF. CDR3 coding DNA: TGTGCCAGCAGCTTAGGGGCAGGGGGATATTCACCCCTCCACTTT.

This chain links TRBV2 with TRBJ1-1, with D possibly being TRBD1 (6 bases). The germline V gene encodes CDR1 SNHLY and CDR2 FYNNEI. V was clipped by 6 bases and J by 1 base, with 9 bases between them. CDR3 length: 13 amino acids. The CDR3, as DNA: TGTGCCAGCAGGATGGACAGGAACACTGAAGCTTTCTTT. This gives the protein CASRMDRNTEAFF.

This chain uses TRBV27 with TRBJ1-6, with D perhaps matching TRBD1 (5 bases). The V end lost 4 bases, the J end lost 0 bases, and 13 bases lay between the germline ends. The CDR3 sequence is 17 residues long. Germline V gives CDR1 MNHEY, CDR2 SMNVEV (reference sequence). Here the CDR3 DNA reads TGTGCCAGCAGTTATGGGGACGGGAGCTCCTATAATTCACCCCTCCACTTT. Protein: CASSYGDGSSYNSPLHF.

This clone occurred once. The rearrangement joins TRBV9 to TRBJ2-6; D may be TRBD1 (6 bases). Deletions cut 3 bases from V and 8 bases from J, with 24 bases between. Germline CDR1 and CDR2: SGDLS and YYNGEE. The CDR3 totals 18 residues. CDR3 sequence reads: CASSGGPVRKVGSNVLTF. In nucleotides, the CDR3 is TGTGCCAGCAGCGGGGGGCCGGTTCGGAAGGTCGGGTCCAACGTCCTGACTTTC.

CDR3 nucleotides: TGTGCCAGCGCGGTAAACCTTGGGAATGAGCAGTTCTTC. As protein: CASAVNLGNEQFF. The chain couples TRBV11-2 to TRBJ2-1, with D uncertain. The germline V gene encodes CDR1 SGHAT and CDR2 FQNNGV. The CDR3 extends over 13 amino acids. With 8 bases removed from V and 7 bases from J, the gap between germline ends came to 15 bases.

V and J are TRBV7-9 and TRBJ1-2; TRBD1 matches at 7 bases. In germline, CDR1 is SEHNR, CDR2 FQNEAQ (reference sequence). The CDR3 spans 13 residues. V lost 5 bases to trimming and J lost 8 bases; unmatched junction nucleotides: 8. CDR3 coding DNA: TGTGCCAGCAGCCCTCAGGGGGATGTAGGCTACACCTTC. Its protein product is CASSPQGDVGYTF.

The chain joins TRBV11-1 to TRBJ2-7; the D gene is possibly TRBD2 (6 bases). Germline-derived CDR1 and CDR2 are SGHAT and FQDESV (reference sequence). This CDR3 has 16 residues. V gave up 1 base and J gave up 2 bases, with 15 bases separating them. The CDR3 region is CASSLEGDSVTYEQYF. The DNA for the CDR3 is TGTGCCAGCAGCTTAGAAGGGGACTCGGTGACCTACGAGCAGTACTTC.

Written as DNA, the CDR3 is TGTGCCAGCAGCCCCCGGGACAGGGGCAGCTCCTACAATGAGCAGTTCTTC. Translated, it gives CASSPRDRGSSYNEQFF. This rearrangement joins TRBV7-6 to TRBJ2-1, with 10 bases fitting TRBD1. The CDR3 loop spans 17 amino acids. The trim removed 5 bases at V and 0 bases at J, leaving 7 bases unmatched. Germline CDR1 is SGHVS and CDR2 is FNYEAQ.

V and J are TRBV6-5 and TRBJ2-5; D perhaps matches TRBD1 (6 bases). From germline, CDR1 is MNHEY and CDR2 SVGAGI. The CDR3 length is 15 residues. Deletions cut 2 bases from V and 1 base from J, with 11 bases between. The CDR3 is CASSYKDRPQETQYF. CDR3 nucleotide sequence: TGTGCCAGCAGTTACAAGGACAGACCCCAAGAGACCCAGTACTTC.

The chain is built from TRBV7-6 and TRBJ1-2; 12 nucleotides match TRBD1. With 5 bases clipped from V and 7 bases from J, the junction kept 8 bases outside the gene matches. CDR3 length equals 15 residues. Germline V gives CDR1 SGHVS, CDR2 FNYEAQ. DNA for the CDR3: TGTGCCAGCAGCAGAGTCCCGGGACAGGGGGCTGGCTACACCTTC. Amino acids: CASSRVPGQGAGYTF.

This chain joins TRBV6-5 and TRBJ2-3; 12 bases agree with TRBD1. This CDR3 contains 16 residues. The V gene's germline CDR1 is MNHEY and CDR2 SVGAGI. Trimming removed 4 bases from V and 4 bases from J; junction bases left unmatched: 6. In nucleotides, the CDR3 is TGTGCCAGCAGTTGGGGAGGGACAGGGGGCTCAGATACGCAGTATTTT. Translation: CASSWGGTGGSDTQYF.

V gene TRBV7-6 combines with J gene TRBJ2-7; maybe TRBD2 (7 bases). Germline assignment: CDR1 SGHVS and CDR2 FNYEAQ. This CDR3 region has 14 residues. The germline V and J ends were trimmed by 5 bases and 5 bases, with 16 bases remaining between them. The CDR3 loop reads CASSRGAPGDEQYF. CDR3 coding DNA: TGTGCCAGCAGCCGGGGGGCTCCGGGGGACGAGCAGTACTTC.